These T cell receptor beta chains were read from a single sample in a study of beta chain features in type 1 diabetes. The table came from immunoSEQ multiplex PCR; TCRdb's copy has only in-frame clones and leaves some out. The sample records around 360,000 clones, about 12% being singletons. Material: naive CD4+ T cells from blood. Receptor source: a young woman with type 1 diabetes. CDR3s include the opening cysteine and the closing phenylalanine or tryptophan. D genes are given only for firm matches. Rows may omit the clone size; those that give it use once, few, many or a size class.

-	TRBJ2-1	TRBV18	17	-	TGTGCCAGCTCACCATGGGCCTTAATGAGCTCCTACAATGAGCAGTTCTTC	CASSPWALMSSYNEQFF
-	TRBJ2-3	TRBV28	19	-	TGTGCCAGCAGTTTATCCCCTCTGGTAGCTCGGAGCCTTGAGGATACGCAGTATTTT	CASSLSPLVARSLEDTQYF
-	TRBJ2-3	TRBV30	12	-	TGTGCCACAGGGAGGGGGACAGATACGCAGTATTTT	CATGRGTDTQYF
-	TRBJ2-5	TRBV7-2	16	-	TGTGCCAGCAGCCGACGGGTCAGGGGCAAGGGGGAGACCCAGTACTTC	CASSRRVRGKGETQYF
few	TRBJ2-7	TRBV7-6	19	-	TGTGCCAGCAGCCTTGCAGAGTACTCCTACGAGGGAAACTCCTACGAGCAGTACTTC	CASSLAEYSYEGNSYEQYF
few	TRBJ1-3	TRBV28	17	-	TGTGCCAGCAGTCAAAACCAGGGTGTGGACTCTGGAAACACCATATATTTT	CASSQNQGVDSGNTIYF
few	TRBJ2-1	TRBV29-1	13	TRBD2	TGCAGCGTTGTGACTAGCGGGGGAATGGGGCAGTTCTTC	CSVVTSGGMGQFF
few	TRBJ2-7	TRBV9	14	TRBD2	TGTGCCAGCAGCGCTAGCGGGGGTAGCTACGAGCAGTACTTC	CASSASGGSYEQYF
-	TRBJ1-2	TRBV2	11	TRBD1	TGTGCCAGTGGGACAGGGAATGGCTACACCTTC	CASGTGNGYTF
-	TRBJ1-2	TRBV5-1	15	-	TGCGCCAGCAGCTCGGAGGGCAGAACTAACTATGGCTACACCTTC	CASSSEGRTNYGYTF
few	TRBJ2-4	TRBV28	12	-	TGTGCCAGCAGCGCGGGACTGGACATTCAGTACTTC	CASSAGLDIQYF
few	TRBJ2-7	TRBV7-2	13	-	TGTGCCAGCAGCTTAGCGGGAGTCATCGAGCAGTACTTC	CASSLAGVIEQYF
-	TRBJ1-5	TRBV2	13	-	TGTGCCGGTACCGCATTATTGGGCCAGCCCCAGCATTTT	CAGTALLGQPQHF
-	TRBJ2-3	TRBV9	17	-	TGTGCCAGCAGCCATCCCTCTAGTGATCGAAGCACAGATACGCAGTATTTT	CASSHPSSDRSTDTQYF
few	TRBJ2-5	TRBV29-1	15	TRBD1	TGCAGCGTTTCGGCAGGGACAGGGTCTCGGGGGACCCAGTACTTC	CSVSAGTGSRGTQYF
few	TRBJ1-2	TRBV30	11	-	TGTGCCTGGAGTCCCGGTTACGGCTACACCTTC	CAWSPGYGYTF
-	TRBJ2-5	TRBV7-2	14	-	TGTGCCAGCAGCTTAGCTGCGGGGAAAGAGACCCAGTACTTC	CASSLAAGKETQYF
-	TRBJ2-3	TRBV18	15	TRBD2	TGTGCCAGCTCACCAACCCTAGCGGGGGCAGATACGCAGTATTTT	CASSPTLAGADTQYF
few	TRBJ2-7	TRBV18	14	-	TGTGCCAGCTCACCATTGAGGGGGGGAGACGAGCAGTACTTC	CASSPLRGGDEQYF
-	TRBJ2-3	TRBV5-1	15	TRBD1	TGCGCCAGCAGCTTGATGGGACAGCCCTCGGATACGCAGTATTTT	CASSLMGQPSDTQYF
few	TRBJ2-7	TRBV25-1	14	TRBD1	TGTGCCAGCCAGATCGGGGCAGGGGGAAGGGAGCAGTACTTC	CASQIGAGGREQYF
-	TRBJ2-1	TRBV4-3	13	-	TGCGCCAGCAGCCAAGATCTCAGCGTTGAGCAGTTCTTC	CASSQDLSVEQFF
few	TRBJ2-3	TRBV5-1	14	-	TGCGCCAGCAGCTTACCACAAGGCACAGATACGCAGTATTTT	CASSLPQGTDTQYF
-	TRBJ1-4	TRBV30	12	-	TGTGCCTGGAACCCCAGTTATGAAAAACTGTTTTTT	CAWNPSYEKLFF
-	TRBJ1-1	TRBV5-4	14	-	TGTGCCAGCAGCTTGGACGGCGGAGGAGGGAGGGCTTTCTTT	CASSLDGGGGRAFF
-	TRBJ2-4	TRBV2	14	-	TGTGCCAGCAAGGAAAAGGAGTACAAAAACATTCAGTACTTC	CASKEKEYKNIQYF
few	TRBJ2-7	TRBV10-3	14	-	TGTGCCATCAGTGAGTCGTGGACAGCCTACGAGCAGTACTTC	CAISESWTAYEQYF
few	TRBJ2-7	TRBV28	16	TRBD2	TGTGCCAGCAGACCCGCTAGGGCTAGCGGGGATCGGGAGCAGTACTTC	CASRPARASGDREQYF
-	TRBJ1-5	TRBV7-2	14	-	TGTGCCAGCAGCTTTGTGGACAGCACGGGACCCCAGCATTTT	CASSFVDSTGPQHF
few	TRBJ2-7	TRBV5-1	15	TRBD1	TGCGCCAGCAGCGCACCGGGACAGGGGGCGAGCGAGCAGTACTTC	CASSAPGQGASEQYF
-	TRBJ1-1	TRBV25-1	16	-	TGTGCCAGCAACGGGAACAGAGGGATTCTGAACACTGAAGCTTTCTTT	CASNGNRGILNTEAFF